These 19 T cell receptor beta chains came from one sample sequenced in a study of T cell responses to AZD1222 COVID-19 vaccine. Here immunoSEQ multiplex PCR was the method, and the copy in TCRdb shows in-frame clones only, minus some. Among 130,000 to 150,000 clones listed, 91% were seen once. The material was peripheral blood, obtained on day 0 of AZD1222 vaccination. These receptor sequences come from an adult in good health.

The chain recombines TRBV19 with TRBJ2-1; the match to TRBD1 covers 8 bases. V was pared by 2 bases and J by 6 bases, with 30 bases of the junction left unmatched. CDR1 is LNHDA and CDR2 is SQIVND in the germline V gene (reference sequence). CDR3 length: 23 residues. The CDR3 DNA sequence: TGTGCCAGTAGTATACGCAGGGGGCAGGCTGGCGGAGCTGGACATGGGGGAGGCAATGAGCAGTTCTTC. Translated: CASSIRRGQAGGAGHGGGNEQFF.

The chain combines TRBV6-2 or TRBV6-3 with TRBJ2-7, with 9 positions matching TRBD2. CDR1 is MNHEY, CDR2 SVGEGT, per germline. V shed 4 bases and J 1 base; nucleotides not matched to a gene: 8. There are 16 residues in the CDR3. DNA for the CDR3: TGTGCCAGCAGTTCCAGAGGCGGGAGGGCTTCCTACGAGCAGTACTTC. This translates into CASSSRGGRASYEQYF.

The J gene is TRBJ2-7, the V gene TRBV10-3; D not resolved. The V end lost 6 bases, the J end lost 1 base, and 16 bases lay between the germline ends. Germline assignment: CDR1 ENHRY and CDR2 SYGVKD. The CDR3 runs 15 residues. The CDR3 sequence is CAIRGSAMNSYEQYF. CDR3 sequence (DNA): TGTGCCATCAGGGGCAGCGCAATGAATTCCTACGAGCAGTACTTC.

The V gene is TRBV3-1 (or the pseudogene TRBV3-2), the J gene TRBJ1-2, with 7 nucleotides matching TRBD1. The ends lost 2 bases at V and 10 bases at J; junction bases unmatched: 7. The germline V gene has CDR1 LGHDT and CDR2 YNNKEL (reference sequence). The CDR3 is 13 amino acids. The CDR3 DNA sequence: TGTGCCAGCAGCCAACCGACAGGGTCCAACTACACCTTC. Encoded protein: CASSQPTGSNYTF.

This chain uses TRBV29-1 with TRBJ2-1; D not certain. The CDR3 is 8 amino acids. With 5 bases removed from V and 12 bases from J, the gap between germline ends came to 5 bases. Germline V lookup: CDR1 SQVTM, CDR2 ANQGSEA. The CDR3 region is CSVSGQFF. The CDR3, as DNA: TGCAGCGTTTCTGGGCAGTTCTTC.

The chain joins TRBV28 to TRBJ1-2; no clear D gene. This CDR3 contains 17 residues. Trimming stripped 5 bases from V and 0 bases from J, with 19 bases between. Germline CDR1 MDHEN, CDR2 SYDVKM. The CDR3 nucleotides are TGTGCCAGCAGTCCCACCTTCGATGGGGAGCCTAACTATGGCTACACCTTC. Amino acid sequence: CASSPTFDGEPNYGYTF.

The rearrangement joins TRBV5-4 to TRBJ2-7; the match to TRBD1 covers 8 bases. The trim removed 4 bases at V and 3 bases at J, leaving 9 bases unmatched. The CDR3 is 15 residues long. Germline V gene data show CDR1 as SGHNT and CDR2 as YYREEE (reference sequence). The CDR3 region is CASSRKDRERYEQYF. The CDR3, as DNA: TGTGCCAGCAGCCGGAAGGACAGGGAGCGCTACGAGCAGTACTTC.

The chain links TRBV7-3 to TRBJ1-1, with TRBD1 as a possible D gene (5 bases). CDR3 length: 15 amino acids. Trimming took 2 bases from V and 3 from J, leaving 13 bases between them. Germline V lookup: CDR1 SGHTA, CDR2 FQGTGA. CDR3 sequence reads: CASSLARGGDTEAFF. The CDR3 nucleotides read TGTGCCAGCAGCTTAGCGAGGGGCGGTGACACTGAAGCTTTCTTT.

This chain connects TRBV10-3 to TRBJ2-1; 13 bases are a match to TRBD2. J lost 5 bases, V lost 2 bases, and 3 bases had no gene match. The CDR3 contains 16 residues. The germline V gene has CDR1 ENHRY and CDR2 SYGVKD. CDR3 sequence (DNA): TGTGCCATCAGTGAGAGGGGGACTAGCGGGAACAATGAGCAGTTCTTC. Its protein product is CAISERGTSGNNEQFF.

The chain combines TRBV12-3 or TRBV12-4 with TRBJ2-7; D remains ambiguous. V was clipped by 3 bases and J by 2 bases, with 5 bases between them. The CDR3 runs to 12 residues. This chain's CDR3 is CASSFFPYEQYF. The CDR3 DNA sequence: TGTGCCAGCAGTTTTTTTCCCTACGAGCAGTACTTC.

The V and J genes are TRBV12-3 or TRBV12-4 and TRBJ2-1, with D uncertain. This CDR3 region has 11 residues. V lost 7 bases, J lost 4 bases, and 5 bases lay in between. For the CDR3, the DNA is TGTGCCAGCACTTTGTACAATGAGCAGTTCTTC. It is translated as CASTLYNEQFF.

V usage is TRBV4-1 and J usage is TRBJ2-1; 10 bases align to TRBD2. Germline CDR1 is MGHRA and CDR2 is YSYEKL. The CDR3 length is 17 residues. The J segment lost 4 bases and the V segment lost 0 bases, leaving 6 bases of the junction unmatched. CDR3 amino acids: CASSQEASGSFYNEQFF. The CDR3 bases are TGCGCCAGCAGCCAAGAAGCTAGCGGGAGTTTTTACAATGAGCAGTTCTTC.

This clone was observed once. V is TRBV6-2 or TRBV6-3 and J is TRBJ2-7; no firm D call. V lost 2 bases, J lost 5 bases, and 1 base lay in between. CDR3 length: 10 residues. Looked up from germline, CDR1 is MNHEY and CDR2 is SVGEGT. The CDR3 DNA reads TGTGCCAGCAGTTACAACGAGCAGTACTTC. Encoded protein: CASSYNEQYF.

The chain combines TRBV28 with TRBJ2-1; 14 nucleotides match TRBD2. V lost 6 bases to trimming and J lost 7 bases; unmatched junction nucleotides: 5. CDR3 length: 15 residues. Germline-derived CDR1 and CDR2 are MDHEN and SYDVKM. The CDR3 sequence: CASSPRTSGRNEQFF. The CDR3, as DNA: TGTGCCAGCAGCCCTCGGACTAGCGGGAGGAATGAGCAGTTCTTC.

This clone appeared a single time. V usage is TRBV5-6 and J usage is TRBJ1-2, with D uncertain. Germline V lookup: CDR1 SGHDT, CDR2 YYEEEE. The V gene lost 7 bases and the J gene lost 10 bases, with 20 bases spanning the gap. This CDR3 contains 13 residues. The CDR3 DNA reads TGTGCCAGCTTTAACGCCGGGCCCGAGGACTACACCTTC. It codes for CASFNAGPEDYTF.

The rearrangement joins TRBV19 to TRBJ2-1, with a possible D match to TRBD2 (6 bases). This CDR3 is built from 13 residues. Germline values: CDR1 LNHDA, CDR2 SQIVND (reference sequence). V was clipped by 3 bases and J by 5 bases, with 8 bases between them. CDR3 in DNA: TGTGCCAGTAGTATGTCGGGGGACAATGAGCAGTTCTTC. Translation: CASSMSGDNEQFF.

The chain combines TRBV27 with TRBJ2-1, with TRBD1 matching over 9 bases. Trimming cost V 5 bases and J 7 bases; bases outside gene matches: 12. This CDR3 contains 16 residues. CDR1 is MNHEY, CDR2 SMNVEV, per germline (reference sequence). CDR3 in DNA: TGTGCCAGCAGTCTCCCAGGACAGGGGAAGGGTAATGAGCAGTTCTTC. Protein product: CASSLPGQGKGNEQFF.

This clone occurred a few times. This same CDR3 is encoded by further DNA sequences in the sample. The CDR3 is CARSLWTSSYNEQFF. DNA for the CDR3: TGTGCCAGAAGCTTGTGGACTAGCTCCTACAATGAGCAGTTCTTC. This chain connects TRBV5-3 to TRBJ2-1, with TRBD2 matching 7 bases. TRBV5-3 is an ORF for which the function is uncertain. After removal of 1 base from V and 0 bases from J, the junction contained 1 base not matched to a gene. There are 15 residues in the CDR3.

CDR3 sequence: CASSQGQGKDGFF. DNA of the CDR3: TGCGCCAGCAGCCAAGGACAGGGGAAAGATGGTTTCTTT. V gene TRBV5-1 combines with J gene TRBJ1-1; 9 bases agree with TRBD1. Germline V gene lookup returns CDR1 SGHRS and CDR2 YFSETQ. With 4 bases clipped from V and 13 bases from J, the junction kept 11 bases outside the gene matches. The CDR3 runs 13 residues.